This entry is about one TCR beta chain. Its antigen remains unknown. Germline CDR1 and CDR2: MNHEY and SMNVEV (reference sequence). There are 13 residues in the CDR3. This entry belongs to a study of monozygotic twins with inflammatory bowel disease. Broader study findings: Whereas healthy co-twins had higher TCRbeta diversity (inverse Simpson), IBD patients had lower diversity. Variability in patient repertoires may have come partly from differing immunosuppressive treatments.

Both the TCRalpha cDNA and the TCRbeta cDNA were taken through two nested PCRs, lasting around 15 and 10 cycles. One entry per CDR3 protein, without DNA, is what TCRdb gives after re-calling the 5' RACE reads. The sample data list approximately 150,000 distinct CDR3 sequences. The chain carries TRBV27 and TRBJ2-1; TCRdb reports TRBD1, a call that lacks DNA to check it against. The source of this sequence is a human donor with ulcerative colitis or Crohn's disease, or a healthy co-twin of an affected twin (not recorded which). The sample taken for sequencing was blood. This chain's CDR3 is CASSLLGVTEQFF.